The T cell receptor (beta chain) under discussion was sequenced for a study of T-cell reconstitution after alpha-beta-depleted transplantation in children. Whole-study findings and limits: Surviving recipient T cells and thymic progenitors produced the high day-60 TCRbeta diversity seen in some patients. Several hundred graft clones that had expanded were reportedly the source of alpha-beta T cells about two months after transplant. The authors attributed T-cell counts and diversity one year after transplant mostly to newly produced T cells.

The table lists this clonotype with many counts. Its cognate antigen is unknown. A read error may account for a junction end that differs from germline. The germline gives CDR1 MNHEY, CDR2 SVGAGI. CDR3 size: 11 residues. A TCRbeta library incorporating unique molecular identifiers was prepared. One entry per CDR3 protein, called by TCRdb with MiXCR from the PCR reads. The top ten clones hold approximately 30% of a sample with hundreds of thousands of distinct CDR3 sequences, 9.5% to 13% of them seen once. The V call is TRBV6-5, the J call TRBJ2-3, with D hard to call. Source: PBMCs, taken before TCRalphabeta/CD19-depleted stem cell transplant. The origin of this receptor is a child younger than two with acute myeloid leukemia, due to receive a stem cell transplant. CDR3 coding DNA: TGTGCCAGCACTTACACAGATACGCAGTATTTT. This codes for CASTYTDTQYF.